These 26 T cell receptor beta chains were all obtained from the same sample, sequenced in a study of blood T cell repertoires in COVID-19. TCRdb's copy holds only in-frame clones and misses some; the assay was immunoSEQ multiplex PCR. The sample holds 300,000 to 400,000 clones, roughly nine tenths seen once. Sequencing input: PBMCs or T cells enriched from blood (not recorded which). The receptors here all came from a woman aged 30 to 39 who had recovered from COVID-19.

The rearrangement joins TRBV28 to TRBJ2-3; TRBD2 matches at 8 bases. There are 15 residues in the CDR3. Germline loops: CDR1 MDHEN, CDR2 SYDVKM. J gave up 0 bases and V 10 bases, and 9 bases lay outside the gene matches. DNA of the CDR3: TGTGCCACCACAACTAGCGGACATAGCACAGATACGCAGTATTTT. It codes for CATTTSGHSTDTQYF.

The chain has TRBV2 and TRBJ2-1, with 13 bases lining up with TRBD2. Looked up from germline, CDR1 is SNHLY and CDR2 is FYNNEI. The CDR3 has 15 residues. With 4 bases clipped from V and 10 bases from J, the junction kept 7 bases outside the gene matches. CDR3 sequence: CASSAVGTSGTEQFF. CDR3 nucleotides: TGTGCCAGCAGTGCGGTCGGGACTAGCGGGACCGAGCAGTTCTTC.

The CDR3 DNA sequence: TGTGCCAGCAGCCCTAGGCCGGCTAATGAAAAACTGTTTTTT. It translates to CASSPRPANEKLFF. This rearrangement joins TRBV7-6 to TRBJ1-4, with D unclear. The CDR3 is made up of 14 amino acids. Per germline, CDR1 SGHVS and CDR2 FNYEAQ. Trimming left V 5 bases short and J 3 bases short, with 10 bases between.

The CDR3 region has the DNA TGTGCCAGCAGCTTGGCAATGTTGACGGGGGGACGTTACAATGAGCAGTTCTTC. This codes for CASSLAMLTGGRYNEQFF. The V call is TRBV5-5, the J call TRBJ2-1; 7 nucleotides line up with TRBD2. Germline V gene lookup returns CDR1 SGHKS and CDR2 YYEKEE (reference sequence). V lost 0 bases, J lost 4 bases, and 13 bases stayed unmatched. This CDR3 is 18 amino acids long. Full variable domain (outside the CDR3, taken from reference TRBV5-5 and TRBJ2-1): DAGVTQSPTHLIKTRGQQVTLRCSPISGHKSVSWYQQVLGQGPQFIFQYYEKEERGRGNFPDRFSARQFPNYSSELNVNALLLGDSALYLCASSLAMLTGGRYNEQFFGPGTRLTVL.

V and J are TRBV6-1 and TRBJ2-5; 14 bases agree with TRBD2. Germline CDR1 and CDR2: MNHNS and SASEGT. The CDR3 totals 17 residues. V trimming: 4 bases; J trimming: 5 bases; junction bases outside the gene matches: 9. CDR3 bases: TGTGCCAGCAGTGTCGAAAGACTAGCGGGGGGGTTTGAGACCCAGTACTTC. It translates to CASSVERLAGGFETQYF.

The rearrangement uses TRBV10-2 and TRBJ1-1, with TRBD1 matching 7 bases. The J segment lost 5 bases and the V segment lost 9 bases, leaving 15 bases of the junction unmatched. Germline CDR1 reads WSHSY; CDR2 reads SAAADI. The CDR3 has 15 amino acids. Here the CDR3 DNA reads TGCGCCAGTCAAGGTCGCGGGCAGGGGGAAACTGAAGCTTTCTTT. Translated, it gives CASQGRGQGETEAFF.

The CDR3 sequence is CASSHRTGRPTGELFF. CDR3 in DNA: TGTGCCAGCAGTCATCGGACAGGACGCCCCACCGGGGAGCTGTTTTTT. V usage is TRBV28 and J usage is TRBJ2-2, with TRBD1 matching over 7 bases. Germline lookup yields CDR1 MDHEN and CDR2 SYDVKM. The ends lost 5 bases at V and 4 bases at J; junction bases unmatched: 10. This CDR3 has 16 amino acids.

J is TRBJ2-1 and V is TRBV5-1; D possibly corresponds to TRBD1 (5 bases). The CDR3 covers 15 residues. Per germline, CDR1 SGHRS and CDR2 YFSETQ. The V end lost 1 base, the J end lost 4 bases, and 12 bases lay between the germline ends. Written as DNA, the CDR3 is TGCGCCAGCAGCTTGTCTCTACAGGAATACAATGAGCAGTTCTTC. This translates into CASSLSLQEYNEQFF.

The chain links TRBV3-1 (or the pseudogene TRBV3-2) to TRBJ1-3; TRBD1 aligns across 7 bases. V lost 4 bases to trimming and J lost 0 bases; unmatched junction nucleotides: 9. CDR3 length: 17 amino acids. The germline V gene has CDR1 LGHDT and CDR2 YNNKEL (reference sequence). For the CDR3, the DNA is TGTGCCAGCAGCCTCCGAGGGGGCGTCAGCTCTGGAAACACCATATATTTT. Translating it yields CASSLRGGVSSGNTIYF.

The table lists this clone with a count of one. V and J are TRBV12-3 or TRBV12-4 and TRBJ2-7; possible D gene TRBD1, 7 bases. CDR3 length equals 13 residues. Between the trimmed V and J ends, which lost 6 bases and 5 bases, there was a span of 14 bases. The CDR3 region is CASRIGGGDEQYF. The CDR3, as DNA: TGTGCCAGCAGAATCGGAGGGGGCGACGAGCAGTACTTC.

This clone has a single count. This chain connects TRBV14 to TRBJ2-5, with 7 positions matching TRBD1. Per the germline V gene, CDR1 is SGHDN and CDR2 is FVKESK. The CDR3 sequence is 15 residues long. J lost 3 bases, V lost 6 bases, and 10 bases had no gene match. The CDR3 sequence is CASSPIDRDKETQYF. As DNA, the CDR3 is TGTGCCAGCAGTCCCATTGACAGGGACAAAGAGACCCAGTACTTC.

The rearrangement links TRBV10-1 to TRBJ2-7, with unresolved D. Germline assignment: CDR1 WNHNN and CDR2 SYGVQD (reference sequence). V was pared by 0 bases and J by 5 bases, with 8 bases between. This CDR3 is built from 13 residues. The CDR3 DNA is TGCGCCAGCAGTGAGTCGGGCAGAGACGAGCAGTACTTC. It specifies CASSESGRDEQYF.

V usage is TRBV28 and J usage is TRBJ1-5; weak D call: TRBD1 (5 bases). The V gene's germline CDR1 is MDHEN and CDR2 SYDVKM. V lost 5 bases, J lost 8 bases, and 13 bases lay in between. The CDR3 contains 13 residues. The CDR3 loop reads CASSNREGEPQHF. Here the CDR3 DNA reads TGTGCCAGCAGTAATAGGGAAGGGGAGCCCCAGCATTTT.

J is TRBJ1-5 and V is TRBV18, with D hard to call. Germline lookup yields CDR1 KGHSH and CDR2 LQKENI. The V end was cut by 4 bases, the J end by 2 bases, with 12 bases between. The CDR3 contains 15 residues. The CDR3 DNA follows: TGTGCCAGCTCACGCAGGCCGGAGGGCAATCAGCCCCAGCATTTT. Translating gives CASSRRPEGNQPQHF.

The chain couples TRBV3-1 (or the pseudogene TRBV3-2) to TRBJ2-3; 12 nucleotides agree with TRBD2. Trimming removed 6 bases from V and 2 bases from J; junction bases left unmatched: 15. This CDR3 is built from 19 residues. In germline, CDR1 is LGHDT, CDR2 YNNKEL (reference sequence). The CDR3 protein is CASRPTSGGSPGHTDTQYF. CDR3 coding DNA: TGTGCCAGCAGGCCAACTAGCGGGGGGTCCCCTGGCCACACAGATACGCAGTATTTT.

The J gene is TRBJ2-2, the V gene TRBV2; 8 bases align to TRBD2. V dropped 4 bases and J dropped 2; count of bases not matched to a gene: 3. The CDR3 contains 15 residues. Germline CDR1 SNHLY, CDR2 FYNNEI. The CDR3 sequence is CASSGLASNTGELFF. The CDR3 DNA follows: TGTGCCAGCAGTGGACTAGCGAGTAACACCGGGGAGCTGTTTTTT. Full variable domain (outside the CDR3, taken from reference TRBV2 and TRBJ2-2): EPEVTQTPSHQVTQMGQEVILRCVPISNHLYFYWYRQILGQKVEFLVSFYNNEISEKSEIFDDQFSVERPDGSNFTLKIRSTKLEDSAMYFCASSGLASNTGELFFGEGSRLTVL.

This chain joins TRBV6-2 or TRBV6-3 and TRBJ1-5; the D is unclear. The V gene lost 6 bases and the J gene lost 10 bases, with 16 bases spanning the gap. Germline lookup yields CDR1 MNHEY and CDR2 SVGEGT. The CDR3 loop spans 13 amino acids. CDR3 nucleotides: TGTGCCAGCAGCCCGATTGTGGGCAATCCCCAGCATTTT. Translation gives CASSPIVGNPQHF.

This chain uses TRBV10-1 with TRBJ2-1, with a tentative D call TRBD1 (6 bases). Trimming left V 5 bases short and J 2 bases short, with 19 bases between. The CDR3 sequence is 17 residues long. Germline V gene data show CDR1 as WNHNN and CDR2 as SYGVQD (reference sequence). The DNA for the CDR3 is TGCGCCAGCAGTACTGGAATCCGGGACACAACCTACAATGAGCAGTTCTTC. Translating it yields CASSTGIRDTTYNEQFF.

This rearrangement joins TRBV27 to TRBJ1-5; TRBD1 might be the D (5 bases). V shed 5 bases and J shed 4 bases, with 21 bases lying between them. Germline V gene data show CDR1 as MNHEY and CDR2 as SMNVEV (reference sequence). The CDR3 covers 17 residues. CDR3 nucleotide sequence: TGTGCCAGCAGTCCCCGGGCGGGGGTCCCAGGGAATCAGCCCCAGCATTTT. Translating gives CASSPRAGVPGNQPQHF.

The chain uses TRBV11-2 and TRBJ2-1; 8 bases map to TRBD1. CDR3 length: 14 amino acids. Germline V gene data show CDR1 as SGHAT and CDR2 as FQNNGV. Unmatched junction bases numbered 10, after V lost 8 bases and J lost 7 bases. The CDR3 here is CASGLGRTGNEQFF. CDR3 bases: TGTGCCAGCGGGCTTGGGCGGACAGGGAATGAGCAGTTCTTC.

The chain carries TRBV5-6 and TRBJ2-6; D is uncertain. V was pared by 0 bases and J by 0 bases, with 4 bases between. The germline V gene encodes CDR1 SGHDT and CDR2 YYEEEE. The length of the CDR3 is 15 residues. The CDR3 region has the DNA TGTGCCAGCAGCTTGGCCAGCTCTGGGGCCAACGTCCTGACTTTC. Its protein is CASSLASSGANVLTF.

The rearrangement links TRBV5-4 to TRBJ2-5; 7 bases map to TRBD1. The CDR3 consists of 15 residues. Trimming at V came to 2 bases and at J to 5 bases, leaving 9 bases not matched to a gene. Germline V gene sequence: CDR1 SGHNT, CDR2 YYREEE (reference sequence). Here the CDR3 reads CASSFDRVVRETQYF. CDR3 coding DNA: TGTGCCAGCAGCTTCGACAGGGTCGTGAGGGAGACCCAGTACTTC. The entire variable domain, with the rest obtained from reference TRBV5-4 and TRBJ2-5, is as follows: ETGVTQSPTHLIKTRGQQVTLRCSSQSGHNTVSWYQQALGQGPQFIFQYYREEENGRGNFPPRFSGLQFPNYSSELNVNALELDDSALYLCASSFDRVVRETQYFGPGTRLLVL.

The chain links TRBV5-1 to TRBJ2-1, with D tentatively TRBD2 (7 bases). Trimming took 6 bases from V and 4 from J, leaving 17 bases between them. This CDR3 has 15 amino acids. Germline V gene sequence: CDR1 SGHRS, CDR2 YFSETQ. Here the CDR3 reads CASTPWGGRYNEQFF. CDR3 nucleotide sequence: TGCGCCAGCACCCCGTGGGGGGGCCGGTACAATGAGCAGTTCTTC.

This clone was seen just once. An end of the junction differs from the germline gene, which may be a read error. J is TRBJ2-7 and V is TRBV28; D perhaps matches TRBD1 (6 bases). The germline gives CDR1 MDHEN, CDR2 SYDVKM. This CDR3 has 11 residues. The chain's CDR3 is CASSLERTVNF. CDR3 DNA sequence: TGTGCCAGCAGTTTAGAAAGGACAGTAAACTTC.

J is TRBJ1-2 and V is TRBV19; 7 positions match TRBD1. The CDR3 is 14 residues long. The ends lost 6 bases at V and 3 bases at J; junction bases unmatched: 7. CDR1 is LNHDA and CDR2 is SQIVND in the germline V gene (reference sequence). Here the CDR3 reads CASRYEGAYYGYTF. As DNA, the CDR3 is TGTGCCAGTAGATACGAGGGGGCGTACTATGGCTACACCTTC.

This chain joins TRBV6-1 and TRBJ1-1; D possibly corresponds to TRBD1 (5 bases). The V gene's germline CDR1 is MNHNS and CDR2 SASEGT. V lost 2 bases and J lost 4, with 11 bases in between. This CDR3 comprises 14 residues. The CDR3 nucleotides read TGTGCCAGCAGTGAAAATAAGGGGATCACTGAAGCTTTCTTT. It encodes CASSENKGITEAFF.